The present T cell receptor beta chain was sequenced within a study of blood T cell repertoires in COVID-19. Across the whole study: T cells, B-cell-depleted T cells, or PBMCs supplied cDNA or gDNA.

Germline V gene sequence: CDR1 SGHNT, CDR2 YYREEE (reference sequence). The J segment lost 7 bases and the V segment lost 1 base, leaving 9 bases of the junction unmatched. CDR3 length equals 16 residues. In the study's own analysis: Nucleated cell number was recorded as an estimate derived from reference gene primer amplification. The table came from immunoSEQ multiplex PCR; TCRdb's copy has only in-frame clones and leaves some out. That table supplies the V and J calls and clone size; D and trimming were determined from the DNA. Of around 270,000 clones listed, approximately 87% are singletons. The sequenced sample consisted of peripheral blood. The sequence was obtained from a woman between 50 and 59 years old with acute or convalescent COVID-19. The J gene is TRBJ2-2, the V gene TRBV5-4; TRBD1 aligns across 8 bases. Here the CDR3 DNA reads TGTGCCAGCAGCTTGTCGGGACAGGTTTTGGGCGGGGAGCTGTTTTTT. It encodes CASSLSGQVLGGELFF.